This T cell receptor (beta chain) came from a study of HIV-infected children after antiretroviral therapy interruption. Treatment given: PENTA 11 planned treatment interruption arm or continuous ART arm. The CDR3 sequence is 14 residues long. V was shortened by 4 bases and J by 5 bases, with 17 bases between the two germline ends. Germline V lookup: CDR1 DFQATT, CDR2 SNEGSKA (reference sequence). This clonotype came up many times. The TCR library was built from RNA with a 3' RACE protocol and unique molecular identifiers. TCRdb used MiXCR to reprocess the 3' RACE reads, holding one entry per CDR3 protein. The data show more than 12,000 distinct CDR3 sequences, less than 3.5% seen once.

The gene calls are TRBV20-1 and TRBJ2-5; D tentatively fits TRBD1 or TRBD2 (5 bases each). The material sequenced was CD45RO+ CD8+ T cells from PBMCs, pooled from several time points, taken from a donor given antiretroviral therapy, either interrupted or continuous. Indicated subset: memory CD8+ CD45RO+ CD45RA- T cells. The clonotype originates from a pool of human donors with HIV. This CDR3 reads CSAKKAREWETQYF. The CDR3 bases are TGCAGTGCTAAGAAAGCCAGGGAGTGGGAGACCCAGTACTTC.